The next 29 T cell receptor beta chains were all read from a single sample in a study of shared clonotypes between healthy human individuals. The protocol was immunoSEQ multiplex PCR, while the TCRdb copy is restricted to in-frame clones and leaves out a portion. The sample gives about 2.2 million clones, approximately 94% of which show up once; roughly 1.7% is in the top ten. In the naive CD8 group, cells lacked CD45RO and were positively selected for CCR7, so terminally differentiated effector memory CD45RA+ cells were left out. Sequenced material: naive CD8+ T cells from PBMCs. The receptors were sampled from a man aged 18 to 29 in good health. Some clones in this sample may be carry-over from other donors' samples.

The chain is built from TRBV19 and TRBJ2-7; 7 bases agree with TRBD1. Germline CDR1 and CDR2: LNHDA and SQIVND (reference sequence). V gave up 4 bases and J gave up 2 bases; unmatched junction bases: 5. The CDR3 contains 14 residues. CDR3 amino acids: CASSSWDRTYEQYF. Here the CDR3 DNA reads TGTGCCAGTAGTAGCTGGGACAGAACCTACGAGCAGTACTTC.

V gene TRBV6-1 combines with J gene TRBJ2-7; 10 nucleotides match TRBD2. The CDR3 is made up of 17 amino acids. The V gene end was trimmed by 0 bases and the J gene end by 3 bases; junction bases not matched to a gene: 8. The germline CDR1 and CDR2 sequences are MNHNS and SASEGT. CDR3 coding DNA: TGTGCCAGCAGTGAAGCCGTGTGGGCTAGCGGGAGCTACGAGCAGTACTTC. It encodes CASSEAVWASGSYEQYF.

This chain joins TRBV25-1 and TRBJ2-3; the D gene is possibly TRBD1 (5 bases). The CDR3 consists of 14 residues. Trimming took off 1 base at V and 2 bases at J, with 7 bases between the two ends. Germline V gene data show CDR1 as MGHDK and CDR2 as SYGVNS. CDR3 DNA sequence: TGTGCCAGCAGTGAATCCAGGGCCACAGATACGCAGTATTTT. This sequence encodes CASSESRATDTQYF.

The rearrangement joins TRBV19 to TRBJ1-5; perhaps TRBD1 as D (6 bases). The germline V and J ends were trimmed by 9 bases and 3 bases, with 18 bases remaining between them. CDR3 size: 15 residues. Germline CDR1 reads LNHDA; CDR2 reads SQIVND (reference sequence). CDR3 residues: CASDTGGRVNQPQHF. As DNA, the CDR3 is TGTGCCAGCGATACGGGGGGGCGAGTCAATCAGCCCCAGCATTTT.

This chain links TRBV28 with TRBJ2-5; 9 positions agree with TRBD2. The CDR3 runs to 14 residues. Trimming cost V 5 bases and J 3 bases; bases outside gene matches: 4. Germline V gives CDR1 MDHEN, CDR2 SYDVKM. This CDR3 reads CASSPRLAEETQYF. The CDR3 bases are TGTGCCAGCAGTCCCCGACTAGCGGAAGAGACCCAGTACTTC.

The CDR3 region is CASSQGWASGGGTQYF. The DNA of the CDR3 is TGTGCCAGCAGCCAAGGTTGGGCTAGCGGGGGAGGGACCCAGTACTTC. The V and J genes are TRBV7-9 and TRBJ2-5; 10 bases are a match to TRBD2. Germline lookup yields CDR1 SEHNR and CDR2 FQNEAQ (reference sequence). This CDR3 is 16 amino acids long. J gave up 7 bases and V 5 bases, and 13 bases lay outside the gene matches.

This sequence joins TRBV11-2 and TRBJ2-1; possible D gene TRBD2, 6 bases. V lost 4 bases, J lost 4 bases, and 11 bases lay in between. The CDR3 is 14 amino acids. Germline V lookup: CDR1 SGHAT, CDR2 FQNNGV. CDR3 bases: TGTGCCAGCAGCTCCGGGAGTTGGTACAATGAGCAGTTCTTC. Translation gives CASSSGSWYNEQFF.

Worth noting for this clone: The same CDR3 can be traced to other DNA sequences in this sample. This chain links TRBV6-5 with TRBJ1-2; tentative D call: TRBD1 (5 bases). CDR1 is MNHEY, CDR2 SVGAGI, per germline. The CDR3 is 14 residues long. V lost 0 bases and J 4 bases, leaving 9 bases between the germline ends. The CDR3 DNA reads TGTGCCAGCAGTTACTCGGGGGGATCCTATGGCTACACCTTC. It specifies CASSYSGGSYGYTF.

This chain uses TRBV28 with TRBJ1-1; TRBD1 might be the D (5 bases). This CDR3 contains 14 residues. Trimming removed 5 bases at V and 4 bases at J, with 14 bases between. Germline values: CDR1 MDHEN, CDR2 SYDVKM. The CDR3: CASSAQGWGTEAFF. The CDR3 region has the DNA TGTGCCAGCAGTGCCCAGGGTTGGGGCACTGAAGCTTTCTTT.

The V and J genes are TRBV5-1 and TRBJ2-1, with D possibly TRBD2 on 5 matching bases. Per germline, CDR1 SGHRS and CDR2 YFSETQ. V was pared by 5 bases and J by 0 bases, with 15 bases between. This CDR3 has 16 amino acids. CDR3 in amino acids: CASSPRLGSSYNEQFF. CDR3 DNA sequence: TGCGCCAGCAGTCCCCGACTGGGGAGCTCCTACAATGAGCAGTTCTTC.

The V and J genes are TRBV9 and TRBJ2-7; 7 positions match TRBD1. Looked up from germline, CDR1 is SGDLS and CDR2 is YYNGEE. Trimming at V came to 0 bases and at J to 4 bases, leaving 10 bases not matched to a gene. This CDR3 contains 16 residues. The CDR3 region is CASSVAKTGTVYEQYF. For the CDR3, the DNA is TGTGCCAGCAGCGTAGCGAAAACCGGGACAGTGTACGAGCAGTACTTC.

J is TRBJ2-1 and V is TRBV7-8, with 10 bases lining up with TRBD1. Germline trimming cut 3 bases from V and 4 bases from J; bases unmatched to any gene: 3. The CDR3 covers 15 residues. The germline gives CDR1 SGHVS, CDR2 FQNEAQ. The CDR3 coding sequence is TGTGCCAGCAGCTTTCGGACAGGGGGTTACAATGAGCAGTTCTTC. It encodes CASSFRTGGYNEQFF.

The rearrangement links TRBV7-8 to TRBJ2-1; weak D call: TRBD1 (6 bases). Trimming took 3 bases from V and 4 from J, leaving 13 bases between them. The CDR3 is made up of 15 amino acids. Germline CDR1 and CDR2: SGHVS and FQNEAQ. CDR3 bases: TGTGCCAGCAGCTTGGACAGTCACCATTACAATGAGCAGTTCTTC. This gives the protein CASSLDSHHYNEQFF.

CDR3 region: CASSSRDREGEKLFF. In DNA form, the CDR3 reads TGTGCCAGCAGCTCTCGGGACAGGGAAGGAGAAAAACTGTTTTTT. The chain links TRBV9 to TRBJ1-4, with 9 nucleotides matching TRBD1. V shed 4 bases, J shed 8 bases, and the junction held 9 bases outside the gene matches. The CDR3 length is 15 residues. CDR1 is SGDLS and CDR2 is YYNGEE in the germline V gene.

The CDR3 reads CSAYTTGLAGGPGSYEQYF. The DNA of the CDR3 is TGCAGCGCCTACACCACGGGACTAGCGGGAGGGCCCGGGAGCTACGAGCAGTACTTC. V is TRBV29-1 and J is TRBJ2-7; 16 bases map to TRBD2. CDR3 length: 19 amino acids. V was clipped by 7 bases and J by 3 bases; unmatched bases: 18. Germline CDR1 is SQVTM and CDR2 is ANQGSEA.

On this clone: The same CDR3 can be traced to other DNA sequences in this sample. The chain links TRBV9 to TRBJ2-7; perhaps TRBD2 as D (6 bases). The V gene's germline CDR1 is SGDLS and CDR2 YYNGEE. V was clipped by 0 bases and J by 7 bases, with 14 bases between them. This CDR3 has 14 amino acids. CDR3 amino acids: CASSVGSGGGEQYF. CDR3 nucleotides: TGTGCCAGCAGCGTAGGGTCCGGTGGAGGGGAGCAGTACTTC.

J is TRBJ2-7 and V is TRBV27; D may correspond to TRBD1 or TRBD2 (5 bases each). The CDR3 runs to 14 residues. Trimming took off 2 bases at V and 3 bases at J, with 11 bases between the two ends. The germline V gene encodes CDR1 MNHEY and CDR2 SMNVEV (reference sequence). The CDR3 loop reads CASSLTGTVYEQYF. DNA for the CDR3: TGTGCCAGCAGTTTAACCGGGACGGTCTACGAGCAGTACTTC.

The chain couples TRBV7-8 to TRBJ2-1; 7 bases align to TRBD2. The CDR3 length is 15 residues. Germline lookup yields CDR1 SGHVS and CDR2 FQNEAQ. The V segment lost 5 bases and the J segment 4 bases; nucleotides outside the gene matches: 8. The CDR3 region has the DNA TGTGCCAGCAGCCCCCGCGGGAGTCAGTACAATGAGCAGTTCTTC. Translation gives CASSPRGSQYNEQFF.

This clone was detected once. V is TRBV7-2 and J is TRBJ2-3, with 8 bases matching TRBD2. The CDR3 extends over 16 amino acids. Germline loops: CDR1 SGHTA, CDR2 FQGNSA. V trimming: 7 bases; J trimming: 4 bases; junction bases outside the gene matches: 13. CDR3 in DNA: TGTGCCAGCACCCTGGACCTAGCGGGTTTATCAGATACGCAGTATTTT. Translating it yields CASTLDLAGLSDTQYF.

The chain is built from TRBV7-8 and TRBJ1-5; D remains ambiguous. Between the trimmed V and J ends, which lost 3 bases and 3 bases, there was a span of 6 bases. This CDR3 has 13 residues. The germline V gene has CDR1 SGHVS and CDR2 FQNEAQ. This chain's CDR3 is CASSLNFNQPQHF. DNA of the CDR3: TGTGCCAGCAGCTTGAACTTCAATCAGCCCCAGCATTTT. Filled out from reference TRBV7-8 and TRBJ1-5, the complete variable domain reads GAGVSQSPRYKVAKRGQDVALRCDPISGHVSLFWYQQALGQGPEFLTYFQNEAQLDKSGLPSDRFFAERPEGSVSTLKIQRTQQEDSAVYLCASSLNFNQPQHFGDGTRLSIL.

The chain uses TRBV7-9 and TRBJ1-2; 9 bases map to TRBD1. With 5 bases clipped from V and 6 bases from J, the junction kept 10 bases outside the gene matches. The germline CDR1 and CDR2 sequences are SEHNR and FQNEAQ (reference sequence). The length of the CDR3 is 15 residues. DNA of the CDR3: TGTGCCAGCAGCCGGTTATCACAGGGGGCCGATGGCTACACCTTC. It is translated as CASSRLSQGADGYTF. The complete variable domain, with remaining parts taken from reference TRBV7-9 and TRBJ1-2, reads DTGVSQNPRHKITKRGQNVTFRCDPISEHNRLYWYRQTLGQGPEFLTYFQNEAQLEKSRLLSDRFSAERPKGSFSTLEIQRTEQGDSAMYLCASSRLSQGADGYTFGSGTRLTVV.

The chain uses TRBV19 and TRBJ1-2; D is ambiguous. Trimming left V 5 bases short and J 4 bases short, with 17 bases between. This CDR3 is built from 15 residues. The germline CDR1 and CDR2 sequences are LNHDA and SQIVND (reference sequence). This CDR3 is CASSARTATGYGYTF. CDR3 coding DNA: TGTGCCAGTAGTGCTCGGACGGCCACGGGCTATGGCTACACCTTC.

This chain links TRBV4-2 with TRBJ2-7; 8 nucleotides align to TRBD1. Germline CDR1 reads LGHNA; CDR2 reads YNFKEQ. V lost 2 bases, J lost 3 bases, and 6 bases stayed unmatched. This CDR3 is built from 15 residues. CDR3 sequence (DNA): TGTGCCAGCAGCCAAAGACCGGGACAGGTCTACGAGCAGTACTTC. Its protein is CASSQRPGQVYEQYF.

The genes are TRBV5-1 and TRBJ1-3; no definite D call. The ends were cut back, 0 bases at V and 0 bases at J, with 10 bases in the middle. CDR1 and CDR2 (germline): SGHRS, YFSETQ. The CDR3 has 16 amino acids. CDR3 DNA: TGCGCCAGCAGCTTGGACAGATATCTCTCTGGAAACACCATATATTTT. It codes for CASSLDRYLSGNTIYF.

V is TRBV28 and J is TRBJ2-5; D unclear. The V end was cut by 2 bases, the J end by 5 bases, with 18 bases between. CDR3 length equals 16 residues. Germline loops: CDR1 MDHEN, CDR2 SYDVKM. DNA of the CDR3: TGTGCCAGCAGTTTAGGGGTCGACCCATCGCGGGAGACCCAGTACTTC. Residues: CASSLGVDPSRETQYF.

This rearrangement joins TRBV7-6 to TRBJ1-5, with TRBD1 identical over 8 bases. The V and J ends lost 5 bases and 0 bases, in that order; junction bases with no gene match: 9. Germline V gene lookup returns CDR1 SGHVS and CDR2 FNYEAQ. The CDR3 is 17 amino acids. The CDR3 DNA is TGTGCCAGCAGCCCCGGACAGGGTCCTTATAGCAATCAGCCCCAGCATTTT. It codes for CASSPGQGPYSNQPQHF.

The chain carries TRBV6-5 and TRBJ2-1, with D perhaps assigned TRBD1 or TRBD2 (7 bases each). Germline-derived CDR1 and CDR2 are MNHEY and SVGAGI. Deletions cut 10 bases from V and 3 bases from J, with 16 bases between. The length of the CDR3 is 14 residues. CDR3 sequence (DNA): TGTGCCACCAGGGGGGGCGGGGTCTACAATGAGCAGTTCTTC. Encoded protein: CATRGGGVYNEQFF.

The rearrangement links TRBV27 to TRBJ2-1; no firm D call. Trimming stripped 7 bases from V and 8 bases from J, with 12 bases between. Germline V gene lookup returns CDR1 MNHEY and CDR2 SMNVEV (reference sequence). The CDR3 is made up of 12 amino acids. This CDR3 reads CASTSPGYEQFF. The CDR3 DNA reads as TGTGCCAGCACCAGTCCTGGCTATGAGCAGTTCTTC.

V and J are TRBV27 and TRBJ1-2, with D possibly TRBD1 on 5 matching bases. V was cut by 4 bases and J by 6 bases, with 9 bases left in between. The CDR3 consists of 12 residues. Germline assignment: CDR1 MNHEY and CDR2 SMNVEV (reference sequence). The CDR3 DNA reads TGTGCCAGCAGTTCGTCAGGGCATGGCTACACCTTC. Residues: CASSSSGHGYTF.